Below are 31 T cell receptor beta chains sequenced from a single sample in a study of control samples from healthy donors and cancer patients (dated by TCRdb to the early 2020s). The protocol used for the library was the immunoSEQ multiplex PCR assay. TCRdb took over this immuneACCESS table, retaining in-frame rearrangements with V and J assigned. Such tables are incomplete; in checked studies, under half of the missing clones stem from an unresolved V gene, and the remainder is unexplained. The sample yields 100,000 to 150,000 clones; approximately 90% were counted once. The ten largest clones take up more than 6.5% of the sample. Sequenced sample: blood. These receptor sequences come from a man younger than 35 in good health.

The chain recombines TRBV5-1 with TRBJ1-2; 9 bases align to TRBD1. Germline V CDR1 and CDR2: SGHRS, YFSETQ. CDR3 length equals 15 residues. V shed 4 bases, J shed 4 bases, and the junction held 8 bases outside the gene matches. This CDR3 reads CASSLDVDRGYGYTF. CDR3 bases: TGCGCCAGCAGCCTAGACGTGGACAGGGGCTATGGCTACACCTTC.

The chain recombines TRBV9 with TRBJ1-3, with D maybe TRBD1 (5 bases). CDR3 size: 18 residues. V was trimmed by 7 bases and J by 1 base, leaving 24 bases between them. The germline CDR1 and CDR2 sequences are SGDLS and YYNGEE. CDR3 residues: CASSTNAGQQLSGNTIYF. CDR3 bases: TGTGCCAGCTCTACCAACGCGGGGCAGCAGCTATCTGGAAACACCATATATTTT.

V gene TRBV6-6 combines with J gene TRBJ1-3, with D perhaps matching TRBD1 (5 bases). Germline CDR1 MNHNY, CDR2 SVGAGI (reference sequence). The CDR3 sequence is 14 residues long. Trimming took 7 bases from V and 3 from J, leaving 13 bases between them. CDR3 sequence reads: CASNRGVVGNTIYF. DNA of the CDR3: TGTGCCAGCAACCGAGGGGTGGTTGGAAACACCATATATTTT.

This chain joins TRBV19 and TRBJ2-2, with D uncertain. The CDR3 is 14 amino acids. From germline, CDR1 is LNHDA and CDR2 SQIVND (reference sequence). V lost 0 bases to trimming and J lost 6 bases, with 8 bases between them. CDR3 amino acids: CASSIEPSAGELFF. In DNA, the CDR3 is TGTGCCAGTAGTATAGAGCCCTCGGCCGGGGAGCTGTTTTTT.

This chain uses TRBV25-1 with TRBJ1-6; D is uncertain. V gave up 3 bases and J gave up 8 bases, with 5 bases separating them. There are 12 residues in the CDR3. CDR1 and CDR2 from the germline V gene are MGHDK and SYGVNS. CDR3 residues: CASSEGYSPLHF. The CDR3 DNA is TGTGCCAGCAGTGAGGGCTATTCACCCCTCCACTTT. The whole variable domain, remainder taken from reference TRBV25-1 and TRBJ1-6, is EADIYQTPRYLVIGTGKKITLECSQTMGHDKMYWYQQDPGMELHLIHYSYGVNSTEKGDLSSESTVSRIRTEHFPLTLESARPSHTSQYLCASSEGYSPLHFGNGTRLTVT.

CDR3 in DNA: TGCGCCAGCAGCTTGACGGTGCGGGGGGGCCCCGATACGCAGTATTTT. Protein: CASSLTVRGGPDTQYF. The chain has TRBV5-1 and TRBJ2-3; 9 bases match TRBD2. The CDR3 extends over 16 amino acids. Germline V gene data show CDR1 as SGHRS and CDR2 as YFSETQ. V lost 1 base, J lost 6 bases, and 9 bases stayed unmatched.

In its sample, this clone was seen a few times. The rearrangement joins TRBV5-4 to TRBJ2-1; D might be TRBD1 (6 bases). The CDR3 is 15 residues long. Germline V gene lookup returns CDR1 SGHNT and CDR2 YYREEE (reference sequence). V was clipped by 0 bases and J by 1 base, with 8 bases between them. This CDR3 is CASSLDRDSYNEQFF. CDR3 in DNA: TGTGCCAGCAGCTTGGACAGGGATTCCTACAATGAGCAGTTCTTC.

V and J are TRBV11-3 and TRBJ2-1, with 8 bases fitting TRBD2. CDR3 length equals 12 residues. V lost 0 bases to trimming and J lost 12 bases; unmatched junction nucleotides: 1. CDR1 SGHNT and CDR2 YENEEA come from the germline V gene. The CDR3 sequence is CASSLETSVQFF. In DNA form, the CDR3 reads TGTGCCAGCAGCTTAGAGACTAGCGTGCAGTTCTTC.

This chain connects TRBV30 to TRBJ1-5; no reliable D call. The V gene lost 7 bases and the J gene lost 0 bases, with 10 bases spanning the gap. CDR1 GTSNPN and CDR2 SVGIG come from the germline V gene (reference sequence). The CDR3 contains 13 residues. CDR3: CAFSTDSNQPQHF. The CDR3 DNA reads as TGTGCCTTCTCTACAGATAGCAATCAGCCCCAGCATTTT. Together with reference TRBV30 and TRBJ1-5, the CDR3 gives the full variable domain: SQTIHQWPATLVQPVGSPLSLECTVEGTSNPNLYWYRQAAGRGLQLLFYSVGIGQISSEVPQNLSASRPQDRQFILSSKKLLLSDSGFYLCAFSTDSNQPQHFGDGTRLSIL.

Note on this clone: This sample includes further DNA sequences coding for the same CDR3. The V and J genes are TRBV7-3 and TRBJ2-6; 7 bases line up with TRBD2. The CDR3 consists of 15 residues. V shed 6 bases and J 0 bases; nucleotides not matched to a gene: 2. Germline V gene lookup returns CDR1 SGHTA and CDR2 FQGTGA. CDR3 sequence (DNA): TGTGCCAGCAGTTCGGGGGGCTCTGGGGCCAACGTCCTGACTTTC. It is translated as CASSSGGSGANVLTF.

The table lists this clone with a count of one. The CDR3 DNA reads TGCGCCAGCAGCATTGACAGCCAAGAGACCCAGTACTTC. This encodes CASSIDSQETQYF. This rearrangement joins TRBV5-1 to TRBJ2-5, with D perhaps matching TRBD1 (5 bases). This CDR3 contains 13 residues. With 4 bases removed from V and 1 base from J, the gap between germline ends came to 8 bases. Germline CDR1 SGHRS, CDR2 YFSETQ.

V usage is TRBV10-3 and J usage is TRBJ2-3; 13 bases match TRBD2. The J segment lost 6 bases and the V segment lost 8 bases, leaving 8 bases of the junction unmatched. The germline gives CDR1 ENHRY, CDR2 SYGVKD. CDR3 size: 15 residues. CDR3 protein: CAISGTSGVRDTQYF. The CDR3 coding sequence is TGTGCCATCTCAGGGACTAGCGGGGTGCGGGATACGCAGTATTTT.

The CDR3 region is CASSAPMTSEGYTF. The CDR3 coding sequence is TGTGCCAGCTCTGCGCCCATGACCTCTGAGGGCTACACCTTC. The V and J genes are TRBV18 and TRBJ1-2; unclear D gene. Trimming cost V 6 bases and J 8 bases, with 19 bases left between them. CDR1 and CDR2 from the germline V gene are KGHSH and LQKENI. The CDR3 extends over 14 amino acids.

J is TRBJ2-6 and V is TRBV2; D possibly matches TRBD1 or TRBD2 (5 bases each). CDR3 length: 14 amino acids. CDR1 is SNHLY and CDR2 is FYNNEI in the germline V gene. V lost 6 bases to trimming and J lost 0 bases, with 6 bases between them. CDR3 protein: CASRGDSGANVLTF. The CDR3 DNA reads TGTGCCAGCAGGGGGGACTCTGGGGCCAACGTCCTGACTTTC.

V is TRBV7-9 and J is TRBJ2-1; tentatively, D is TRBD1 (5 bases). The CDR3 is 12 amino acids. Germline V gene data show CDR1 as SEHNR and CDR2 as FQNEAQ (reference sequence). Trimming left V 3 bases short and J 10 bases short, with 10 bases between. CDR3 nucleotides: TGTGCCAGCAGCTTGCAAGCAGGGGAGCAGTTCTTC. Encoded protein: CASSLQAGEQFF.

The J gene is TRBJ2-5, the V gene TRBV13; no definite D call. Per germline, CDR1 PRHDT and CDR2 FYEKMQ (reference sequence). The CDR3 is 11 residues long. V lost 5 bases and J 2 bases, leaving 3 bases between the germline ends. The CDR3 here is CASSTQETQYF. As DNA, the CDR3 is TGTGCCAGCAGCACACAAGAGACCCAGTACTTC.

The rearrangement links TRBV21-1 to TRBJ1-5; TRBD1, the D gene given by the table, was not confirmed from the DNA. TRBV21-1 is termed a pseudogene. The CDR3 covers 17 residues. CDR3 region: CASSRRLGAYSNQPQHF. CDR3 DNA sequence: TGTGCCAGCAGCCGCCGTTTGGGGGCTTACAGCAATCAGCCCCAGCATTTT.

V usage is TRBV2 and J usage is TRBJ1-2, with unresolved D. The CDR3 is made up of 11 amino acids. The V end was cut by 3 bases, the J end by 2 bases, with 1 base between. Germline CDR1 reads SNHLY; CDR2 reads FYNNEI. The CDR3 bases are TGTGCCAGCAGTGACAACTATGGCTACACCTTC. Translated, it gives CASSDNYGYTF.

V usage is TRBV7-3 and J usage is TRBJ2-1, with a possible D match to TRBD2 (6 bases). Germline V gene data show CDR1 as SGHTA and CDR2 as FQGTGA. The V end was cut by 1 base, the J end by 2 bases, with 12 bases between. There are 16 residues in the CDR3. The CDR3 bases are TGTGCCAGCAGCTTAAAGGGCGGGGATCCCTACAATGAGCAGTTCTTC. This gives the protein CASSLKGGDPYNEQFF.

The chain joins TRBV4-2 to TRBJ1-5, with 10 bases lining up with TRBD1. Germline CDR1 and CDR2: LGHNA and YNFKEQ. V lost 1 base, J lost 4 bases, and 7 bases stayed unmatched. The CDR3 spans 17 residues. This CDR3 is CASSQVPRTGGNQPQHF. Here the CDR3 DNA reads TGTGCCAGCAGCCAAGTTCCCCGGACAGGGGGTAATCAGCCCCAGCATTTT.

Concerning this clone itself: One end of the junction does not line up with germline, which may come from a read error. The chain links TRBV29-1 to TRBJ2-7; 8 positions agree with TRBD2. This CDR3 has 19 residues. CDR1 SQVTM and CDR2 ANQGSEA come from the germline V gene. The DNA for the CDR3 is TGCCGCGTTGCCGGGGGCGGGCCCGCGGGGGGTTACTACTCCTACGAGCAGTACTTC. Protein: CRVAGGGPAGGYYSYEQYF.

The rearrangement uses TRBV11-3 and TRBJ2-1, with 8 bases fitting TRBD1. CDR3 length: 12 amino acids. Trimming took 5 bases from V and 8 from J; bases not matched to a gene: 2. In germline, CDR1 is SGHNT, CDR2 YENEEA. CDR3 sequence: CASSPGGDEQFF. CDR3 sequence (DNA): TGTGCCAGCAGCCCAGGGGGCGATGAGCAGTTCTTC.

The V and J genes are TRBV2 and TRBJ1-5; D might be TRBD1 (5 bases). Trimming shortened V by 9 bases and J by 4 bases, and 16 bases separated the two germline ends. Per germline, CDR1 SNHLY and CDR2 FYNNEI. The CDR3 runs to 14 residues. The CDR3 here is CASKDQGGNQPQHF. In DNA, the CDR3 is TGTGCCAGTAAGGACCAGGGTGGTAATCAGCCCCAGCATTTT.

The chain couples TRBV27 to TRBJ2-1, with 10 bases fitting TRBD2. Germline V gives CDR1 MNHEY, CDR2 SMNVEV (reference sequence). V was pared by 0 bases and J by 12 bases, with 8 bases of the junction left unmatched. The CDR3 loop spans 15 amino acids. The chain's CDR3 is CASSLSLAGSGGQFF. The CDR3 DNA is TGTGCCAGCAGTTTATCACTAGCGGGATCCGGTGGGCAGTTCTTC.

In DNA, the CDR3 is TGTGCCAGCAGTTGGGGACAGCGGACTGAAGCTTTCTTT. Amino acid sequence: CASSWGQRTEAFF. V and J are TRBV12-3 or TRBV12-4 and TRBJ1-1, with 7 nucleotides matching TRBD1. V dropped 4 bases and J dropped 5; count of bases not matched to a gene: 4. The CDR3 runs 13 residues.

V is TRBV2 and J is TRBJ1-1, with unresolved D. Germline V gives CDR1 SNHLY, CDR2 FYNNEI. The CDR3 spans 14 residues. Trimming took off 6 bases at V and 5 bases at J, with 16 bases between the two ends. This CDR3 reads CASSPSREKTEAFF. CDR3 in DNA: TGTGCCAGCAGCCCATCACGGGAGAAGACTGAAGCTTTCTTT.

This chain connects TRBV10-3 to TRBJ2-1, with D possibly TRBD2 on 6 matching bases. This CDR3 has 14 residues. In germline, CDR1 is ENHRY, CDR2 SYGVKD. V was pared by 11 bases and J by 8 bases, with 22 bases between. The CDR3 sequence is CAGMAGPGGDEQFF. CDR3 nucleotide sequence: TGTGCCGGGATGGCGGGGCCCGGTGGCGATGAGCAGTTCTTC.

The chain combines TRBV12-5 with TRBJ2-1; D gene ambiguous. The CDR3 extends over 13 amino acids. V dropped 0 bases and J dropped 8 bases, with 8 bases sitting between them. Germline CDR1 and CDR2: LGHNT and FRNRAP. CDR3 nucleotides: TGTGCTAGTGGTTTGGTACTATATGATGAGCAGTTCTTC. This codes for CASGLVLYDEQFF.

This rearrangement joins TRBV6-5 to TRBJ2-7; D is ambiguous. Germline CDR1 is MNHEY and CDR2 is SVGAGI. The CDR3 loop spans 12 amino acids. V was shortened by 4 bases and J by 4 bases, with 8 bases between the two germline ends. CDR3 region: CASSSDGYEQYF. The CDR3 nucleotides read TGTGCCAGCAGTTCTGACGGGTACGAGCAGTACTTC.

The chain joins TRBV2 to TRBJ1-4; 7 nucleotides line up with TRBD1. Germline trimming cut 5 bases from V and 10 bases from J; bases unmatched to any gene: 10. The CDR3 is 14 residues long. Germline assignment: CDR1 SNHLY and CDR2 FYNNEI. The CDR3 sequence: CASSPTGRFRKLFF. CDR3 DNA sequence: TGTGCCAGCAGTCCGACAGGGAGGTTTCGAAAACTGTTTTTT.

The rearrangement links TRBV5-1 to TRBJ1-5; D call uncertain. Looked up from germline, CDR1 is SGHRS and CDR2 is YFSETQ. V was pared by 0 bases and J by 8 bases, with 15 bases between. This CDR3 is built from 15 residues. In DNA, the CDR3 is TGCGCCAGCAGCTTGGATGGCAGTTCGGGAGAGCCCCAGCATTTT. It is translated as CASSLDGSSGEPQHF.